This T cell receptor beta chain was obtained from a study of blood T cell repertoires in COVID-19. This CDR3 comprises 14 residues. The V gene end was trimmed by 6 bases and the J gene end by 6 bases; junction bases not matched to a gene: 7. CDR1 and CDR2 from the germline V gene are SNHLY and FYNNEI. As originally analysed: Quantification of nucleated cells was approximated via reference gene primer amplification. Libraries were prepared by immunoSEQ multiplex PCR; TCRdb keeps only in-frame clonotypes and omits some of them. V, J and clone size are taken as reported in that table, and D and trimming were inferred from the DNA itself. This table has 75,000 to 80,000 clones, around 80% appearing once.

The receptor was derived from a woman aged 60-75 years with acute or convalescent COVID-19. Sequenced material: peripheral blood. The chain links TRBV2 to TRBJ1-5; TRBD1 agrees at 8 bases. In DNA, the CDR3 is TGTGCCAGCAGGCTTGGACAGGGCGGTCAGCCCCAGCATTTT. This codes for CASRLGQGGQPQHF.